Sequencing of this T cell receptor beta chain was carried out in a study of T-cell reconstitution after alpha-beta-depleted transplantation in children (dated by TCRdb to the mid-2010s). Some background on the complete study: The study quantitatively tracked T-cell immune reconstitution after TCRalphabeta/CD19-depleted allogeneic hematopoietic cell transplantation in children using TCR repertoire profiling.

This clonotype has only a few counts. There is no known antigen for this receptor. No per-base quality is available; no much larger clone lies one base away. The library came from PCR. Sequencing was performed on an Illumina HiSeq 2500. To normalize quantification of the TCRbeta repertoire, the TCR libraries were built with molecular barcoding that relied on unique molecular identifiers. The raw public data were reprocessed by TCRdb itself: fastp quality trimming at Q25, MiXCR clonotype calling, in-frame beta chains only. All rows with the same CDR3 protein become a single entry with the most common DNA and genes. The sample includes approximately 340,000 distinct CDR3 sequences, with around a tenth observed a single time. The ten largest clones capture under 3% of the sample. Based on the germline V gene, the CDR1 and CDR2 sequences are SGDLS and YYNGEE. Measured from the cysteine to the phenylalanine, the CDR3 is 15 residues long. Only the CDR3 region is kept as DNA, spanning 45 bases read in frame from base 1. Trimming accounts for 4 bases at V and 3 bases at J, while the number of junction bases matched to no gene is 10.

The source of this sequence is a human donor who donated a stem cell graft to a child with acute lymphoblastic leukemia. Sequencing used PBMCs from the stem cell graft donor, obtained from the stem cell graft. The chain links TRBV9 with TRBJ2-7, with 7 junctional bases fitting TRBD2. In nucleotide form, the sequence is TGTGCCAGCAGCCGGGGGGTTAGCGCCATCTACGAGCAGTACTTC. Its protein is CASSRGVSAIYEQYF.